A selection of T cell receptor beta chains follows, all from one sample in a study of cytomegalovirus exposure and HLA in healthy donors. Only in-frame clones appear in the TCRdb table, and some are missing; sequencing was by immunoSEQ multiplex PCR. The sample has tens of thousands of clones; less than 85% are singletons. The sequenced sample was PBMCs. These receptor sequences come from a woman aged 18-29 years in good health and CMV-seropositive. Each CDR3 is given without its conserved first and last residue.

j_call v_call cdr3_aa
TRBJ2-7 TRBV5-4 ASSPGTAYEQY
TRBJ2-3 TRBV27 ASSLGRGAQY
TRBJ1-4 TRBV9 ASSVAGQINEKLF
TRBJ1-1 TRBV30 AWTSGQGNTEAF
TRBJ2-7 TRBV28 ASISQGASYEQY
TRBJ1-1 TRBV11-1 ASSPGTGGARSTEAF
TRBJ2-1 TRBV29-1 SVVFWRLRSNEQF
TRBJ2-3 TRBV6-4 ASSDLKTGQLNTDTQY
TRBJ1-2 TRBV5-1 ASSLEQPSYGYT
TRBJ2-2 TRBV7-9 ASIPTENTGELF
TRBJ1-4 TRBV28 ASSRGGDEKLF
TRBJ2-1 TRBV30 AWIRSSSYEQF
TRBJ2-7 TRBV4-3 ASSQDRLAGAEQS
TRBJ2-3 TRBV4-1 ASSQELAGITDTQY
TRBJ1-2 TRBV5-1 ASSLEGGASGGYT